This T cell receptor (beta chain) emerged from a study of response to subunit inactivated influenza vaccine. The table lists this clonotype with a few counts. The V segment lost 3 bases and the J segment 9 bases; nucleotides outside the gene matches: 4. The CDR3 is made up of 13 amino acids. One entry per CDR3 protein results from TCRdb running MiXCR on the RT-PCR reads. The data contain hundreds of thousands of distinct CDR3 sequences, approximately 14% of them singletons. The source was PBMCs from blood, collected 11 to 12 days after vaccination. This rearrangement joins TRBV12-3 or TRBV12-4 to TRBJ2-7, with 11 bases matching TRBD1. The sequence was obtained from a man in his forties or fifties who received an inactivated influenza vaccine. CDR3 in amino acids: CASSLGQGERQYF. The CDR3 bases are TGTGCCAGCAGTTTGGGACAGGGGGAAAGGCAGTACTTC.